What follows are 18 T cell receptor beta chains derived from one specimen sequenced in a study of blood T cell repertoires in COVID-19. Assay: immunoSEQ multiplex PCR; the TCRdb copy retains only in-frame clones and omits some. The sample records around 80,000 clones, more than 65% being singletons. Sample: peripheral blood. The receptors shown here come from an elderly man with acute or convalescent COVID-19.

The CDR3 nucleotides read TGTGCCAGCAGCCGGGGAGGGGGGGGCACAGATACGCAGTATTTT. Translating it yields CASSRGGGGTDTQYF. The J gene is TRBJ2-3, the V gene TRBV6-4; D perhaps matches TRBD2 (7 bases). This CDR3 contains 15 residues. Trimming cost V 6 bases and J 1 base, with 14 bases left between them. Germline CDR1 is MRHNA and CDR2 is SNTAGT.

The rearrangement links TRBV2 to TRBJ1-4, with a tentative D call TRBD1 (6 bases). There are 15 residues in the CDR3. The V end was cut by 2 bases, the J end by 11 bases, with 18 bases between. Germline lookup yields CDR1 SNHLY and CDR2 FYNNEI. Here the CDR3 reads CASSEYGQGTGKLFF. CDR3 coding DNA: TGTGCCAGCAGTGAATATGGTCAGGGGACGGGGAAACTGTTTTTT.

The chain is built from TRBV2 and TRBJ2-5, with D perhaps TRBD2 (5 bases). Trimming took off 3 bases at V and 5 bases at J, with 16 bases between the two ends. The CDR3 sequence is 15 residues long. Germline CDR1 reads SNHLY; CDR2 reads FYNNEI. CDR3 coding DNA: TGTGCCAGCAGTGATGGTCTAGCTTCCTGGGAGACCCAGTACTTC. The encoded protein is CASSDGLASWETQYF.

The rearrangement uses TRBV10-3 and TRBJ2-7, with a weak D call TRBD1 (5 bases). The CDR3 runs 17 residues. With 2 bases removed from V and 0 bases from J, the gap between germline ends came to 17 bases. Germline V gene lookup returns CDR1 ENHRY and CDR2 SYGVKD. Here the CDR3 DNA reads TGTGCCATCAGTGAGAGGGGTACAGCGAGTCTCTCCTACGAGCAGTACTTC. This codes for CAISERGTASLSYEQYF.

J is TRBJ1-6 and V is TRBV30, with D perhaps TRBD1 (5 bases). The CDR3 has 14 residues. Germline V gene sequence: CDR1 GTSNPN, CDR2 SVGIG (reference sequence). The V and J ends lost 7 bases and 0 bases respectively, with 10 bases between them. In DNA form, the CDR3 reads TGTGCCTTGACAGAAACCTCCTATAATTCACCCCTCCACTTT. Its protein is CALTETSYNSPLHF.

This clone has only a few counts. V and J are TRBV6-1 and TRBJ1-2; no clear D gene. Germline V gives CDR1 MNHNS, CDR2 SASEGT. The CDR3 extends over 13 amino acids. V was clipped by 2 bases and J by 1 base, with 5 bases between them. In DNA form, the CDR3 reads TGTGCCAGCAGTGAAACAGTTAACTATGGCTACACCTTC. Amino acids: CASSETVNYGYTF.

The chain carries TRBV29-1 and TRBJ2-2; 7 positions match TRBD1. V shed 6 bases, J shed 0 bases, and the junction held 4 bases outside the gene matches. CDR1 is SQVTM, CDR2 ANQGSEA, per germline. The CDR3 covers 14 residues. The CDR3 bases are TGCAGCGTAGGGACAGCGGCGAACACCGGGGAGCTGTTTTTT. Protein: CSVGTAANTGELFF.

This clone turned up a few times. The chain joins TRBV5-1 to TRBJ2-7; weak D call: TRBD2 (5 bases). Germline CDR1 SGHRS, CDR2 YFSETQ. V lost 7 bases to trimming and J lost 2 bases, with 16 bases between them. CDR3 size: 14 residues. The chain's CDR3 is CASGFGVPTYEQYF. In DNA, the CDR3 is TGCGCCAGCGGGTTCGGGGTACCAACCTACGAGCAGTACTTC.

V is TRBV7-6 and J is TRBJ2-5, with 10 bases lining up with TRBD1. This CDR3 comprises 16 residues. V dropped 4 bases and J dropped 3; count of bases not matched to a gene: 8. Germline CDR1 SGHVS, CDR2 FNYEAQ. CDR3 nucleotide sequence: TGTGCCAGCAGCTCCACTAGACAGGGGGCTAAAGAGACCCAGTACTTC. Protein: CASSSTRQGAKETQYF. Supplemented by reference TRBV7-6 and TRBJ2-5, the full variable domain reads GAGVSQSPRYKVTKRGQDVALRCDPISGHVSLYWYRQALGQGPEFLTYFNYEAQQDKSGLPNDRFSAERPEGSISTLTIQRTEQRDSAMYRCASSSTRQGAKETQYFGPGTRLLVL.

The CDR3 loop reads CATKTGGTSYEQYF. CDR3 nucleotides: TGTGCCACCAAGACCGGGGGAACATCCTACGAGCAGTACTTC. V gene TRBV19 combines with J gene TRBJ2-7; TRBD2 might be the D (6 bases). Germline values: CDR1 LNHDA, CDR2 SQIVND (reference sequence). The V end lost 10 bases, the J end lost 1 base, and 17 bases lay between the germline ends. The CDR3 runs to 14 residues.

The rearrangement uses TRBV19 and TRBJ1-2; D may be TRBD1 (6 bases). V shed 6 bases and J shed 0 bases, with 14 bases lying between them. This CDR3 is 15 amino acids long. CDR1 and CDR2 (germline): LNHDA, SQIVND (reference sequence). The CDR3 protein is CASRTGTLANYGYTF. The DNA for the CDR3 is TGTGCCAGTAGGACCGGGACACTCGCTAACTATGGCTACACCTTC.

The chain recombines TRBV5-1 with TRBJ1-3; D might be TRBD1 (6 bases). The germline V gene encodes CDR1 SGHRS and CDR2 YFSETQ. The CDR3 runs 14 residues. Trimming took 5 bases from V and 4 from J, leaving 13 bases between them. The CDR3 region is CASRQGPSGNTIYF. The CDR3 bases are TGCGCCAGCAGGCAGGGGCCGTCGGGAAACACCATATATTTT.

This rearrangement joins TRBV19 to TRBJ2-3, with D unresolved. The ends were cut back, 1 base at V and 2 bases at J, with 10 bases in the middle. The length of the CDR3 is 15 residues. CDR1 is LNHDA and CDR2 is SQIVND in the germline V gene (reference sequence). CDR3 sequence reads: CASSIGGYDTDTQYF. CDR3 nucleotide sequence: TGTGCCAGTAGTATAGGAGGCTACGACACAGATACGCAGTATTTT. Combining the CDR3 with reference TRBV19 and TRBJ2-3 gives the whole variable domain DGGITQSPKYLFRKEGQNVTLSCEQNLNHDAMYWYRQDPGQGLRLIYYSQIVNDFQKGDIAEGYSVSREKKESFPLTVTSAQKNPTAFYLCASSIGGYDTDTQYFGPGTRLTVL.

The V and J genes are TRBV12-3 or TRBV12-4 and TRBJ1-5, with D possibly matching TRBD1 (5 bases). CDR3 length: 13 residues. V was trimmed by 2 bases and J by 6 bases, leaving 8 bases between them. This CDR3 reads CASSLRGVQPQHF. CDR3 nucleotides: TGTGCCAGCAGTTTACGGGGGGTTCAGCCCCAGCATTTT.

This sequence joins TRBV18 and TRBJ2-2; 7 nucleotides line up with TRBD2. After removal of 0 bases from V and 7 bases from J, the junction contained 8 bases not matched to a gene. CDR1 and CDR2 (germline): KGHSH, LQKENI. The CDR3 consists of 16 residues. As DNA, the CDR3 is TGTGCCAGCTCACCACCTGTCGCAGGGAGGGACGGGGAGCTGTTTTTT. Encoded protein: CASSPPVAGRDGELFF.

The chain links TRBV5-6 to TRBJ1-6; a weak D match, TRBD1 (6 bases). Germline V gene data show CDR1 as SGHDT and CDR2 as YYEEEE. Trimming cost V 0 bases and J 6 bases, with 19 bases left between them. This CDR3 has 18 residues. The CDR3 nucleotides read TGTGCCAGCAGCTTGGAGGGTCCGGGACACGCATTTAATTCACCCCTCCACTTT. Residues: CASSLEGPGHAFNSPLHF. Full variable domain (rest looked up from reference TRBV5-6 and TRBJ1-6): DAGVTQSPTHLIKTRGQQVTLRCSPKSGHDTVSWYQQALGQGPQFIFQYYEEEERQRGNFPDRFSGHQFPNYSSELNVNALLLGDSALYLCASSLEGPGHAFNSPLHFGNGTRLTVT.

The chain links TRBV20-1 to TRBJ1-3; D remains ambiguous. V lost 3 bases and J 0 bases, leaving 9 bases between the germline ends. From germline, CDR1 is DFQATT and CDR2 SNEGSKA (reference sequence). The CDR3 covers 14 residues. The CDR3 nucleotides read TGCAGTGCTAGTTACGGGTACTCTGGAAACACCATATATTTT. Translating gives CSASYGYSGNTIYF.

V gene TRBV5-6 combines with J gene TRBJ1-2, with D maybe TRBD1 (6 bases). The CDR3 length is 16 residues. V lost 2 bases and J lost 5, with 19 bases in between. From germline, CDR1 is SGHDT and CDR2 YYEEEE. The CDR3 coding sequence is TGTGCCAGCAGCTTCCGGGACACCTCCCGTACATATGGCTACACCTTC. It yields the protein CASSFRDTSRTYGYTF.